These T cell receptor beta chains were read from a single sample in a study of sequential checkpoint blockade in melanoma. TCRdb's table, derived via immunoSEQ multiplex PCR, lists solely in-frame clones and lacks some. The sample lists about 1,200 clones, 20% to 25% occurring once. This specimen was tumor tissue (inferred from file names), taken from a patient given nivolumab and ipilimumab in sequence. These receptors were collected from a human donor with melanoma. The CDR3 runs from the conserved cysteine through the conserved F or W. The order of the fields is clone size, D gene, CDR3 length, J gene, V gene, CDR3 protein, CDR3 DNA. D genes are given only for firm matches. Clone size appears in some rows only: once, few, many, or a class for an expanded clone.

medium-sized TRBD1 14 TRBJ2-7 TRBV9 CASSAGTGVHEQYF TGTGCCAGCTCCGCGGGGACAGGGGTCCACGAGCAGTACTTC
few TRBD1 15 TRBJ2-1 TRBV28 CASSSGGQAYNEQFF TGTGCCAGCAGCTCCGGGGGACAGGCCTACAATGAGCAGTTCTTC
medium-sized TRBD1 15 TRBJ2-1 TRBV6-8 CAITRGQVGDNEQFF TGTGCCATCACCCGGGGACAGGTCGGCGACAATGAGCAGTTCTTC
few . 17 TRBJ2-7 TRBV28 CASSLYNRTVDSYEQYF TGTGCCAGCAGCCTCTATAATCGGACAGTCGACTCCTACGAGCAGTACTTC
few . 11 TRBJ1-2 TRBV6-7 CASSAGRGYTF TGTGCCAGCAGTGCCGGTCGGGGCTACACCTTC
medium-sized TRBD2 15 TRBJ2-1 TRBV9 CASSLEAGAYNEQFF TGTGCCAGCAGCCTTGAAGCGGGAGCCTACAATGAGCAGTTCTTC
. TRBD2 16 TRBJ2-1 TRBV11-3 CASSLEVGLANNEQFF TGTGCCAGCAGCTTGGAGGTGGGACTAGCCAACAATGAGCAGTTCTTC
medium-sized . 15 TRBJ2-1 TRBV11-3 CASSPWGSSYNEQFF TGTGCCAGCAGCCCGTGGGGGAGCTCCTACAATGAGCAGTTCTTC
medium-sized . 14 TRBJ1-5 TRBV11-3 CASSPNSIHQPQHF TGTGCCAGCAGCCCTAACAGTATCCATCAGCCCCAGCATTTT
. TRBD2 15 TRBJ2-1 TRBV6-8 CASSEASGGVNEQFF TGTGCCAGCAGTGAGGCCAGCGGGGGGGTTAATGAGCAGTTCTTC
few . 14 TRBJ2-1 TRBV6-8 CASSTDSSYNEQFF TGTGCCAGCAGTACGGACAGTTCCTACAATGAGCAGTTCTTC
few . 15 TRBJ2-3 TRBV6-8 CASSLDGATADTQYF TGTGCCAGCAGTTTAGATGGGGCCACGGCTGATACGCAGTATTTT
medium-sized TRBD1 15 TRBJ2-1 TRBV6-8 CASSYSRTGGNEQFF TGTGCCAGCAGTTACTCGAGGACAGGGGGAAATGAGCAGTTCTTC
. . 12 TRBJ2-7 TRBV29-1 CSGRTEGYEQYF TGCAGCGGCCGGACGGAAGGTTACGAGCAGTACTTC
medium-sized TRBD2 16 TRBJ2-3 TRBV11-3 CASSQGTSGGADTQYF TGTGCCAGCAGCCAAGGGACTAGCGGGGGGGCAGATACGCAGTATTTT
medium-sized TRBD1 16 TRBJ2-1 TRBV9 CASSQYRGATYNEQFF TGTGCCAGCAGTCAATACAGGGGGGCAACCTACAATGAGCAGTTCTTC
medium-sized . 14 TRBJ1-6 TRBV11-3 CASSSSPTGTPLHF TGTGCCAGCAGCTCGAGCCCCACAGGGACACCCCTCCACTTT
. TRBD2 13 TRBJ2-1 TRBV6-8 CASSGGAHNEQFF TGTGCCAGCAGCGGGGGGGCGCACAATGAGCAGTTCTTC
few . 17 TRBJ1-2 TRBV6-8 CASSYSMVRGSGDGYTF TGTGCCAGCAGTTACTCGATGGTACGGGGGTCTGGAGATGGCTACACCTTC
few . 19 TRBJ2-1 TRBV28 CASTPDRRPSFSSYNEQFF TGTGCCAGCACCCCCGACAGGCGCCCCTCCTTCAGCTCCTACAATGAGCAGTTCTTC
. . 13 TRBJ2-3 TRBV29-1 CSVEEVSPDTQYF TGCAGCGTTGAAGAGGTGAGCCCAGATACGCAGTATTTT
few . 15 TRBJ2-5 TRBV6-8 CASSYSGTFSETQYF TGTGCCAGCAGTTACTCGGGGACTTTCTCAGAGACCCAGTACTTC
few TRBD1 14 TRBJ1-2 TRBV10-2 CASSPGDRHYGYTF TGCGCCAGCAGCCCTGGGGACAGACACTATGGCTACACCTTC
. . 13 TRBJ1-2 TRBV30 CAWSVGRNYGYTF TGTGCCTGGAGTGTCGGTAGGAACTATGGCTACACCTTC
medium-sized . 17 TRBJ1-3 TRBV6-8 CASSPPGEGTSGNTIYF TGTGCCAGCAGTCCCCCGGGGGAAGGCACCTCTGGAAACACCATATATTTT
large TRBD1 16 TRBJ2-2 TRBV28 CASSFLQGAITGELFF TGTGCCAGCAGTTTTCTCCAGGGGGCTATCACCGGGGAGCTGTTTTTT
. TRBD2 14 TRBJ2-1 TRBV18 CASSRSGRGHEQFF TGTGCCAGCTCACGTAGCGGGAGAGGGCATGAGCAGTTCTTC
few TRBD1 15 TRBJ1-1 TRBV6-8 CASSYQGQPNTEAFF TGTGCCAGCAGTTACCAGGGACAGCCGAACACTGAAGCTTTCTTT
. . 13 TRBJ1-2 TRBV29-1 CSVGPDEGYGYTF TGCAGCGTGGGACCCGATGAGGGATATGGCTACACCTTC
. . 11 TRBJ2-1 TRBV6-4 CAISDNNEQFF TGTGCCATCAGTGACAACAATGAGCAGTTCTTC
. TRBD1 15 TRBJ2-3 TRBV18 CASSTTDRDTDTQYF TGTGCCAGCTCCACCACGGACAGGGACACAGATACGCAGTATTTT
. . 16 TRBJ2-3 TRBV6-8 CASSPTGASGTDTQYF TGTGCCAGCAGTCCTACGGGGGCTAGCGGCACAGATACGCAGTATTTT
. TRBD1 15 TRBJ2-7 TRBV28 CASSPGTGDSYEQYF TGTGCCAGCAGCCCAGGGACAGGCGACTCCTACGAGCAGTACTTC
medium-sized . 16 TRBJ2-7 TRBV11-3 CASSLEGASVPYEQYF TGTGCCAGCAGCTTAGAAGGGGCTAGCGTGCCCTACGAGCAGTACTTC
. . 15 TRBJ1-4 TRBV6-8 CASRVTASTNEKLFF TGTGCCAGCAGGGTGACGGCCTCAACTAATGAAAAACTGTTTTTT
few . 19 TRBJ2-2 TRBV6-8 CASSYLPLKDVYDTGELFF TGTGCCAGCAGTTACTTACCCCTGAAGGACGTGTATGACACCGGGGAGCTGTTTTTT
. TRBD1 14 TRBJ1-5 TRBV6-8 CASSGTGERQPQHF TGTGCCAGCAGTGGGACAGGGGAGCGTCAGCCCCAGCATTTT